The 14 T cell receptor beta chains presented below share a single source sample, sequenced in a study of blood T cell repertoires in COVID-19. Clones were sequenced by immunoSEQ multiplex PCR, and TCRdb holds only the in-frame ones, with some missing. Of 65,000 to 100,000 clones listed, roughly nine tenths are singletons. The specimen sequenced was peripheral blood. All receptors derive from a man in his fifties or sixties with acute or convalescent COVID-19.

This clone is a singleton in its sample. The V and J genes are TRBV7-8 and TRBJ1-1, with D possibly TRBD1 on 6 matching bases. Trimming shortened V by 5 bases and J by 6 bases, and 16 bases separated the two germline ends. CDR3 length equals 14 residues. Germline V lookup: CDR1 SGHVS, CDR2 FQNEAQ. The CDR3 loop reads CASSLARGVAEAFF. CDR3 DNA: TGTGCCAGCAGCCTCGCCAGGGGCGTGGCTGAAGCTTTCTTT.

This rearrangement joins TRBV2 to TRBJ1-2, with a weak D call TRBD1 (5 bases). V was cut by 4 bases and J by 7 bases, with 13 bases left in between. This CDR3 is 13 amino acids long. Germline loops: CDR1 SNHLY, CDR2 FYNNEI. The DNA of the CDR3 is TGTGCCAGCAGTGGAACGGCAGGGTCTGGCTACACCTTC. This encodes CASSGTAGSGYTF.

This chain joins TRBV30 and TRBJ1-2; 9 nucleotides agree with TRBD1. The J segment lost 3 bases and the V segment lost 1 base, leaving 9 bases of the junction unmatched. Germline-derived CDR1 and CDR2 are GTSNPN and SVGIG (reference sequence). The CDR3 is made up of 16 amino acids. The CDR3 loop reads CAWSGSLGQGDYGYTF. The CDR3 DNA follows: TGTGCCTGGAGTGGGTCCCTGGGACAGGGAGACTATGGCTACACCTTC.

This clone has just a few counts. The V call is TRBV6-5, the J call TRBJ2-7; TRBD2 matches 9 bases. V shed 2 bases and J 2 bases; nucleotides not matched to a gene: 7. Germline V gene lookup returns CDR1 MNHEY and CDR2 SVGAGI. The CDR3 length is 16 residues. Here the CDR3 DNA reads TGTGCCAGCAGTTACCGAAGGGCGGGAGGGACCTACGAGCAGTACGTC. Protein: CASSYRRAGGTYEQYV.

This sequence joins TRBV19 and TRBJ1-5; D uncertain. The ends were cut back, 7 bases at V and 9 bases at J, with 13 bases in the middle. The CDR3 is made up of 12 amino acids. The V gene's germline CDR1 is LNHDA and CDR2 SQIVND (reference sequence). The CDR3 loop is CASTGESWPQHF. The CDR3 nucleotides are TGTGCCAGTACGGGAGAATCTTGGCCCCAGCATTTT.

V and J are TRBV7-2 and TRBJ2-1; 7 nucleotides align to TRBD1. Looked up from germline, CDR1 is SGHTA and CDR2 is FQGNSA. V was pared by 5 bases and J by 7 bases, with 14 bases of the junction left unmatched. This CDR3 has 16 amino acids. CDR3 bases: TGTGCCAGCAGCACAGGGGCCCAGGGTGGGCTAAATGAGCAGTTCTTC. Its translation is CASSTGAQGGLNEQFF.

V and J are TRBV5-5 and TRBJ2-7; no clear D gene. The germline V and J ends were trimmed by 6 bases and 1 base, with 14 bases remaining between them. This CDR3 has 14 amino acids. Germline V gene sequence: CDR1 SGHKS, CDR2 YYEKEE (reference sequence). This chain's CDR3 is CASNPSARSYEQYF. In DNA, the CDR3 is TGTGCCAGCAACCCAAGTGCACGGTCCTACGAGCAGTACTTC.

The chain uses TRBV7-9 and TRBJ2-7; D may be TRBD2 (5 bases). The V gene's germline CDR1 is SEHNR and CDR2 FQNEAQ (reference sequence). V dropped 4 bases and J dropped 0 bases, with 10 bases sitting between them. There are 14 residues in the CDR3. The CDR3 nucleotides read TGTGCCAGCAGCTCCCCGGGGAGCTCCTACGAGCAGTACTTC. Encoded protein: CASSSPGSSYEQYF.

This chain connects TRBV2 to TRBJ1-5, with 7 bases that match TRBD1. With V trimmed by 7 bases and J by 4 bases, 7 bases remained unmatched. Germline CDR1 is SNHLY and CDR2 is FYNNEI. This CDR3 is 14 amino acids long. CDR3 DNA sequence: TGTGCCAGCATCCGGGACAGCGCAAATCAGCCCCAGCATTTT. This codes for CASIRDSANQPQHF.

The chain employs TRBV19 and TRBJ1-2; D possibly corresponds to TRBD1 (6 bases). Germline lookup yields CDR1 LNHDA and CDR2 SQIVND (reference sequence). The CDR3 covers 15 residues. With 5 bases removed from V and 4 bases from J, the gap between germline ends came to 17 bases. CDR3 residues: CASSPQGQSLYGYTF. The CDR3, as DNA: TGTGCCAGTAGTCCCCAGGGACAAAGTCTCTATGGCTACACCTTC. The whole variable domain, remainder taken from reference TRBV19 and TRBJ1-2, is DGGITQSPKYLFRKEGQNVTLSCEQNLNHDAMYWYRQDPGQGLRLIYYSQIVNDFQKGDIAEGYSVSREKKESFPLTVTSAQKNPTAFYLCASSPQGQSLYGYTFGSGTRLTVV.

The chain combines TRBV19 with TRBJ1-2; 7 bases align to TRBD1. The V gene end was trimmed by 7 bases and the J gene end by 1 base; junction bases not matched to a gene: 6. Per the germline V gene, CDR1 is LNHDA and CDR2 is SQIVND (reference sequence). This CDR3 region has 14 residues. The DNA of the CDR3 is TGTGCCAGTAAATCGGGACAGCTTAACTATGGCTACACCTTC. Its protein is CASKSGQLNYGYTF.

This chain joins TRBV15 and TRBJ1-5, with unresolved D. The CDR3 is made up of 16 amino acids. Trimming stripped 3 bases from V and 2 bases from J, with 14 bases between. The germline V gene has CDR1 LNHNV and CDR2 YYDKDF (reference sequence). This chain's CDR3 is CATSSPHTQGNQPQHF. The CDR3 region has the DNA TGTGCCACCAGCAGTCCTCACACCCAGGGCAATCAGCCCCAGCATTTT.

Turning to this clone: Germline and junction disagree at one end, which may indicate a read error. The chain has TRBV6-6 and TRBJ1-5, with TRBD1 identical over 8 bases. CDR1 MNHNY and CDR2 SVGAGI come from the germline V gene (reference sequence). The CDR3 sequence is 14 residues long. DNA of the CDR3: TGTGCCAGCAGTGACTCGACAGGGGCTCAGCCCCAGCATTTT. It yields the protein CASSDSTGAQPQHF.

The chain has TRBV2 and TRBJ1-1; TRBD1 is a possible D gene (6 bases). The germline gives CDR1 SNHLY, CDR2 FYNNEI. V lost 6 bases and J lost 0, with 11 bases in between. The CDR3 has 14 residues. The CDR3 loop is CASRIGQLNTEAFF. In DNA form, the CDR3 reads TGTGCCAGCAGGATTGGACAGTTGAACACTGAAGCTTTCTTT.